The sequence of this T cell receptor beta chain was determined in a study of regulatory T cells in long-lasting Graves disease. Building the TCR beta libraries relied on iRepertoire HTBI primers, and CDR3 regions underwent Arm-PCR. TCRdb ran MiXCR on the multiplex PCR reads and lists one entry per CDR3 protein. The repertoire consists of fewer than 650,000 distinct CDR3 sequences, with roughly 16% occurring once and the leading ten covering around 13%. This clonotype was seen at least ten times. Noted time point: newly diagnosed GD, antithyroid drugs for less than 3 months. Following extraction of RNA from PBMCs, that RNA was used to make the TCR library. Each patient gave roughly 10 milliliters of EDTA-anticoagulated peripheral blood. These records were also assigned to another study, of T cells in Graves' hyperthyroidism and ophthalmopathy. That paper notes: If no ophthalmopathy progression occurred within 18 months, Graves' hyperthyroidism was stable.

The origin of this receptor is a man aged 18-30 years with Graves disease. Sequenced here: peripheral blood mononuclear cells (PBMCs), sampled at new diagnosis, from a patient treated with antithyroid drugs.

The CDR3 region is CASSLEPTYFFF. The CDR3 nucleotides read TGTGCCAGCAGTTTAGAACCGACCTACTTTTTCTTT. The V and J genes are TRBV12-3 or TRBV12-4 and TRBJ1-1; unclear D gene. The V and J ends lost 1 base and 13 bases respectively, with 13 bases between them. CDR3 length: 12 residues.